This TCR beta chain stems from a study of patients and donors after allogeneic stem cell transplantation (TCRdb year 2020). Remarks on this clonotype: No cognate antigen has been identified for it. Per-base quality was not reported, and no clone a single base away is much larger than it.

Libraries were constructed by RT-PCR. TCRdb records NextSeq 550 as the sequencer. TCRdb trimmed the raw reads at Q25, called clones with MiXCR and kept productive beta chains. Each CDR3 protein gets just one entry, which takes the most common genes and DNA from the rows behind it. Within this sample are some 880,000 distinct CDR3 sequences, with over 15% of them counted one time only. Clones ranked in the top ten supply approximately 5.9% of the sample. As encoded in the germline V gene, CDR1 is SGHTA while CDR2 is FQGTGA. The cysteine opens and the phenylalanine closes a CDR3 of 14 amino acids. The retained sequence is limited to the CDR3, 42 bases, with the frame set at the first base. V lost 6 bases and J lost 3 bases; the stretch between them is 11 bases long.

In this chain, TRBV7-3 is recombined with TRBJ2-2, with the D gene call left open. The sample comprised blood, either unsorted or a sorted T cell fraction (not recorded which). This clonotype was sampled from a human donor who was either an allogeneic HSCT recipient or a stem cell or donor lymphocyte infusion donor (not recorded which). It is not recorded whose cells these are; they may come from a transplant donor. The sequenced DNA: TGTGCCAGCAGTTTCGGGTTGTACACCGGGGAGCTGTTTTTT. It specifies CASSFGLYTGELFF. The CDR3 plus the reference TRBV7-3 and TRBJ2-2 genes for the other parts give the full variable domain: GAGVSQTPSNKVTEKGKYVELRCDPISGHTALYWYRQSLGQGPEFLIYFQGTGAADDSGLPNDRFFAVRPEGSVSTLKIQRTERGDSAVYLCASSFGLYTGELFFGEGSRLTVL.